This T cell receptor beta chain stems from a study of T-cell reconstitution after alpha-beta-depleted transplantation in children. Overall study results and limits: Some patients' high day-60 TCRbeta diversity was attributed to recipient cells surviving conditioning. When one year had passed after transplant, most T-cell counts and diversity came from newly produced T cells.

Germline V lookup: CDR1 SGHDN, CDR2 FVKESK. Trimming shortened V by 5 bases and J by 4 bases, and 7 bases separated the two germline ends. This CDR3 has 12 amino acids. Only a few counts were recorded for this clonotype. The antigen remains unidentified. Unique molecular identifiers were used in preparing the TCRbeta library. TCRdb analysed the PCR reads with MiXCR anew, one entry per CDR3 protein. This repertoire shows about 130,000 distinct CDR3 sequences, about 9.9% found once; its top ten account for approximately 25%. The sequencing used PBMCs, mostly from graft donor cells, collected 180 days after TCRalphabeta/CD19-depleted stem cell transplant. V usage is TRBV14 and J usage is TRBJ2-3; D unclear. The receptor's source is a girl under three years old who had a stem cell transplant for combined immunodeficiency, so the T cells may come from the graft donor. CDR3 bases: TGTGCCAGCAGCTTTATTCCAGATACGCAGTATTTT. Residues: CASSFIPDTQYF.